Presented here are 23 T cell receptor beta chains from one specimen sequenced in a study of cytomegalovirus exposure and HLA in healthy donors. The PCR made use of 60 Vbeta and 13 Jbeta primers. Measured with immunoSEQ multiplex PCR; TCRdb has only the in-frame clones, and not every one. The sample carries some 120,000 clones, 81% recorded once. The sample consisted of PBMCs. These receptors were taken from a man younger than 35 in good health and CMV-seronegative.

The chain carries TRBV27 and TRBJ1-4; perhaps TRBD1 as D (6 bases). With 4 bases removed from V and 6 bases from J, the gap between germline ends came to 15 bases. The CDR3 sequence is 15 residues long. Germline-derived CDR1 and CDR2 are MNHEY and SMNVEV (reference sequence). CDR3 loop: CASSYQQGSHEKLFF. As DNA, the CDR3 is TGTGCCAGCAGTTATCAACAGGGATCACATGAAAAACTGTTTTTT.

Only a few counts were recorded for this clone. V usage is TRBV18 and J usage is TRBJ1-5, with D maybe TRBD1 (6 bases). Germline V gene data show CDR1 as KGHSH and CDR2 as LQKENI. The CDR3 has 13 amino acids. V dropped 6 bases and J dropped 6 bases, with 12 bases sitting between them. The CDR3 bases are TGTGCCAGCTCCCGACAGGACGGTCAGCCCCAGCATTTT. Encoded protein: CASSRQDGQPQHF.

J is TRBJ1-5 and V is TRBV6-1, with 10 nucleotides matching TRBD1. Germline values: CDR1 MNHNS, CDR2 SASEGT. CDR3 size: 15 residues. Trimming took 6 bases from V and 2 from J; bases not matched to a gene: 4. The CDR3 DNA reads as TGTGCCAGCAGACTGGACAGGGGGGGCAATCAGCCCCAGCATTTT. It encodes CASRLDRGGNQPQHF.

V gene TRBV27 combines with J gene TRBJ1-2, with D perhaps matching TRBD1 (6 bases). CDR1 and CDR2 from the germline V gene are MNHEY and SMNVEV (reference sequence). The CDR3 totals 15 residues. Trimming stripped 2 bases from V and 0 bases from J, with 10 bases between. The DNA for the CDR3 is TGTGCCAGCAGTTTAAGGGGGGGAGCTAACTATGGCTACACCTTC. Encoded protein: CASSLRGGANYGYTF.

This chain links TRBV5-1 with TRBJ2-3; the match to TRBD2 covers 11 bases. There are 16 residues in the CDR3. Germline CDR1 and CDR2: SGHRS and YFSETQ. The trim removed 2 bases at V and 3 bases at J, leaving 5 bases unmatched. The CDR3 sequence: CASSFSGTSGTDTQYF. The CDR3 coding sequence is TGCGCCAGCAGCTTCTCCGGGACTAGCGGAACAGATACGCAGTATTTT.

This clone was observed a few times. This rearrangement joins TRBV21-1 to TRBJ2-7; the table's D call, TRBD1, has no DNA check behind it. TRBV21-1 is noted as a pseudogene. This CDR3 spans 17 amino acids. The CDR3 region has the DNA TGTGCCAGCAGCAAAGTTTGGGACAGGGGGTCTTCCTACGAGCAGTACTTC. Translated: CASSKVWDRGSSYEQYF.

The J gene is TRBJ1-2, the V gene TRBV20-1, with 9 bases matching TRBD1. From germline, CDR1 is DFQATT and CDR2 SNEGSKA (reference sequence). The CDR3 covers 11 residues. The J segment lost 6 bases and the V segment lost 6 bases, leaving 2 bases of the junction unmatched. The CDR3 sequence: CSAGQGNGYTF. DNA of the CDR3: TGCAGTGCAGGACAGGGGAATGGCTACACCTTC.

Concerning this clone itself: Distinct nucleotide sequences in the sample also encode this CDR3. This sequence joins TRBV7-2 and TRBJ1-5; D ambiguous. Germline V gives CDR1 SGHTA, CDR2 FQGNSA. V lost 2 bases, J lost 5 bases, and 4 bases lay in between. This CDR3 has 12 residues. The CDR3 reads CASSLPYQPQHF. The DNA for the CDR3 is TGTGCCAGCAGCTTACCCTATCAGCCCCAGCATTTT.

V gene TRBV4-2 combines with J gene TRBJ1-1; D is possibly TRBD1 (6 bases). The length of the CDR3 is 18 residues. Trimming stripped 0 bases from V and 0 bases from J, with 17 bases between. CDR1 is LGHNA, CDR2 YNFKEQ, per germline. The CDR3 bases are TGTGCCAGCAGCCAAGATCCCAACAGGGTGGAGATGAACACTGAAGCTTTCTTT. Amino acid sequence: CASSQDPNRVEMNTEAFF.

This clone was counted a single time. This chain uses TRBV7-3 with TRBJ1-1; a weak D match, TRBD1 (5 bases). Trimming removed 2 bases at V and 7 bases at J, with 20 bases between. In germline, CDR1 is SGHTA, CDR2 FQGTGA. This CDR3 is 16 amino acids long. The CDR3: CASSLRRGSFRYEAFF. CDR3 nucleotide sequence: TGTGCCAGCAGCTTACGGAGGGGAAGTTTCCGATATGAAGCTTTCTTT.

The V call is TRBV5-1, the J call TRBJ2-4, with D perhaps matching TRBD2 (6 bases). The V end lost 4 bases, the J end lost 7 bases, and 15 bases lay between the germline ends. The CDR3 contains 14 residues. Germline CDR1 SGHRS, CDR2 YFSETQ. DNA for the CDR3: TGCGCCAGCAGCCCGGGGACTTCTGTTAACATTCAGTACTTC. This translates into CASSPGTSVNIQYF. Drawing the rest from reference TRBV5-1 and TRBJ2-4, the complete variable domain is KAGVTQTPRYLIKTRGQQVTLSCSPISGHRSVSWYQQTPGQGLQFLFEYFSETQRNKGNFPGRFSGRQFSNSRSEMNVSTLELGDSALYLCASSPGTSVNIQYFGAGTRLSVL.

The chain recombines TRBV7-2 with TRBJ1-6; 7 nucleotides line up with TRBD1. After removal of 4 bases from V and 4 bases from J, the junction contained 7 bases not matched to a gene. The CDR3 extends over 16 amino acids. From germline, CDR1 is SGHTA and CDR2 FQGNSA. CDR3 coding DNA: TGTGCCAGCAGCTATTCCGGGACAGAGTATAATTCACCCCTCCACTTT. Residues: CASSYSGTEYNSPLHF.

This chain connects TRBV25-1 to TRBJ2-7; D is unresolved. There are 15 residues in the CDR3. V dropped 3 bases and J dropped 1 base, with 13 bases sitting between them. Germline V gene sequence: CDR1 MGHDK, CDR2 SYGVNS. The CDR3 DNA reads TGTGCCAGCAGTGAGTCCGGTGGAGAGTCCTACGAGCAGTACTTC. Translating it yields CASSESGGESYEQYF.

The chain links TRBV25-1 to TRBJ2-5, with D tentatively TRBD1 (6 bases). Trimming took 3 bases from V and 5 from J, leaving 22 bases between them. Germline V gene sequence: CDR1 MGHDK, CDR2 SYGVNS. CDR3 size: 17 residues. The CDR3 DNA is TGTGCCAGCAGTGAGCCCCGGGCAGCCGGAAGGGGGGAGACCCAGTACTTC. It encodes CASSEPRAAGRGETQYF.

As concerns this clone: The junction departs from the called germline gene at one end, perhaps through a read error. Other DNA sequences in this specimen translate into the identical CDR3. The chain uses TRBV6-5 and TRBJ2-2; perhaps TRBD2 as D (6 bases). CDR1 and CDR2 from the germline V gene are MNHEY and SVGAGI. This CDR3 has 15 amino acids. The CDR3 loop reads CASSYVGGNTGELFF. DNA for the CDR3: TGTGCCAGCAGTTACGTAGGCGGGAACACCGGGGAGTTGTTTTTT.

This clone turned up a few times. The chain uses TRBV5-1 and TRBJ1-4; 9 bases agree with TRBD1. The CDR3 covers 15 residues. The V gene's germline CDR1 is SGHRS and CDR2 YFSETQ. J lost 3 bases, V lost 4 bases, and 4 bases had no gene match. The chain's CDR3 is CASSLYRGPNEKLFF. In DNA, the CDR3 is TGCGCCAGCAGCCTTTACAGGGGGCCTAATGAAAAACTGTTTTTT.

V usage is TRBV6-5 and J usage is TRBJ1-1; 10 bases are a match to TRBD1. The CDR3 covers 15 residues. With V trimmed by 2 bases and J by 3 bases, 3 bases remained unmatched. CDR1 and CDR2 (germline): MNHEY, SVGAGI. Here the CDR3 DNA reads TGTGCCAGCAGTTACCCGGGACAGGGGCACACTGAAGCTTTCTTT. It codes for CASSYPGQGHTEAFF.

This chain links TRBV5-6 with TRBJ2-6, with D uncertain. With 4 bases removed from V and 0 bases from J, the gap between germline ends came to 8 bases. Looked up from germline, CDR1 is SGHDT and CDR2 is YYEEEE. The CDR3 covers 15 residues. The CDR3 loop is CASSPLISGANVLTF. Here the CDR3 DNA reads TGTGCCAGCAGCCCACTGATCTCTGGGGCCAACGTCCTGACTTTC.

The chain couples TRBV7-2 to TRBJ2-5, with 12 positions matching TRBD2. V trimming: 2 bases; J trimming: 6 bases; junction bases outside the gene matches: 7. The germline V gene has CDR1 SGHTA and CDR2 FQGNSA. This CDR3 has 16 residues. As DNA, the CDR3 is TGTGCCAGCAGCTTAAGCTTGACTAGCGGGGGTAAGACCCAGTACTTC. Residues: CASSLSLTSGGKTQYF.

This sequence joins TRBV19 and TRBJ2-7; no definite D call. The CDR3 consists of 16 residues. Trimming took off 5 bases at V and 2 bases at J, with 19 bases between the two ends. Germline CDR1 LNHDA, CDR2 SQIVND (reference sequence). The CDR3 is CASSPRPSTITYEQYF. The CDR3 nucleotides read TGTGCCAGTAGTCCCCGGCCCAGTACTATTACCTACGAGCAGTACTTC.

Note on this clone: Other DNA sequences in this specimen translate into the identical CDR3. V and J are TRBV4-1 and TRBJ2-2; TRBD2 matches at 11 bases. The CDR3 sequence is 17 residues long. J gave up 7 bases and V 0 bases, and 7 bases lay outside the gene matches. Germline assignment: CDR1 MGHRA and CDR2 YSYEKL. The DNA of the CDR3 is TGCGCCAGCAGCCAAGACGTAGCGGGGGGGCAAGTCGGGGAGCTGTTTTTT. Protein: CASSQDVAGGQVGELFF.

The V call is TRBV5-6, the J call TRBJ1-6, with 11 bases that match TRBD1. The trim removed 4 bases at V and 14 bases at J, leaving 11 bases unmatched. The CDR3 covers 15 residues. Germline CDR1 SGHDT, CDR2 YYEEEE. CDR3 nucleotide sequence: TGTGCCAGCAGCCGGACAGGGGGCCCCTTCGTCACCCTCCACTTT. Translation: CASSRTGGPFVTLHF.

The chain combines TRBV10-2 with TRBJ1-2, with 9 bases fitting TRBD1. Trimming removed 7 bases from V and 5 bases from J; junction bases left unmatched: 14. From germline, CDR1 is WSHSY and CDR2 SAAADI. CDR3 length: 16 amino acids. The CDR3 loop reads CASTRPRDRAEYGYTF. The CDR3 DNA reads TGCGCCAGCACGCGACCCCGGGACAGGGCCGAATATGGCTACACCTTC.